The rows below give T cell receptor beta chains drawn from one sample of a study of graft-versus-host responses after intestinal transplantation. Profiled with immunoSEQ multiplex PCR; TCRdb holds only in-frame clones, not every one. The data show about 9,600 clones, with approximately 86% seen just once and 5.2% held by the top ten. Sequencing used ileum tissue, obtained almost 750 days after intestinal transplantation. These receptors were collected from a human patient who received an intestinal transplant, so some T cells may come from the graft donor. Each CDR3 is given with its conserved first and last residue. Each record gives: J gene, V gene, D gene, clone size, CDR3 protein, CDR3 DNA. The D gene is left open where the match is weak. Clone size, where shown, is once, few, many, or a class for clones that have expanded.

j_gene: TRBJ2-4
v_gene: TRBV7-2
d_gene: -
abundance: -
CDR3aa: CASSLAPLWEAPGGAKNIQYF
CDR3nt: TGTGCCAGCAGCTTAGCCCCTCTTTGGGAGGCCCCGGGTGGGGCCAAAAACATTCAGTACTTC

j_gene: TRBJ2-7
v_gene: TRBV10-2
d_gene: -
abundance: -
CDR3aa: CASRTGTSSYEQYF
CDR3nt: TGCGCCAGCAGAACCGGGACTTCCTCCTACGAGCAGTACTTC

j_gene: TRBJ2-2
v_gene: TRBV7-9
d_gene: TRBD2
abundance: -
CDR3aa: CASSLSGLAGGGTGELFF
CDR3nt: TGTGCCAGCAGCTTGTCCGGACTAGCGGGAGGAGGTACCGGGGAGCTGTTTTTT

j_gene: TRBJ1-2
v_gene: TRBV10-2
d_gene: -
abundance: -
CDR3aa: CASSESTGTNNYGYTF
CDR3nt: TGCGCCAGCAGTGAGTCGACCGGGACAAATAACTATGGCTACACCTTC

j_gene: TRBJ2-6
v_gene: TRBV28
d_gene: -
abundance: -
CDR3aa: CASSFGRAAGANVLTF
CDR3nt: TGTGCCAGCAGCTTTGGGCGGGCCGCGGGGGCCAACGTCCTGACTTTC

j_gene: TRBJ1-1
v_gene: TRBV15
d_gene: TRBD1
abundance: -
CDR3aa: CATSRSNRGRNTEAFF
CDR3nt: TGTGCCACCAGCAGGTCGAACAGGGGGAGGAACACTGAAGCTTTCTTT

j_gene: TRBJ2-2
v_gene: TRBV14
d_gene: -
abundance: -
CDR3aa: CASSQDPRSRPAAPDTGELFF
CDR3nt: TGTGCCAGCAGCCAAGATCCCCGTTCTCGACCCGCGGCGCCCGACACCGGGGAGCTGTTTTTT

j_gene: TRBJ2-1
v_gene: TRBV30
d_gene: TRBD2
abundance: -
CDR3aa: CAWSPGTSGGKEFF
CDR3nt: TGTGCCTGGAGCCCGGGGACTAGCGGGGGTAAGGAGTTCTTC

j_gene: TRBJ1-2
v_gene: TRBV28
d_gene: -
abundance: -
CDR3aa: CASSLAGLPWGYTF
CDR3nt: TGTGCCAGCAGTTTAGCGGGCCTCCCTTGGGGCTACACCTTC

j_gene: TRBJ1-5
v_gene: TRBV6-1
d_gene: -
abundance: -
CDR3aa: CASSEGVRRNQPQHF
CDR3nt: TGTGCCAGCAGTGAGGGGGTCCGGCGCAATCAGCCCCAGCATTTT

j_gene: TRBJ2-7
v_gene: TRBV6-1
d_gene: TRBD2
abundance: -
CDR3aa: CASSEGAGETYEQYF
CDR3nt: TGTGCCAGCAGTGAAGGAGCGGGAGAGACCTACGAGCAGTACTTC

j_gene: TRBJ1-4
v_gene: TRBV14
d_gene: -
abundance: -
CDR3aa: CASSPQGEKLFF
CDR3nt: TGTGCCAGCAGCCCACAGGGTGAAAAACTGTTTTTT

j_gene: TRBJ2-7
v_gene: TRBV5-1
d_gene: -
abundance: -
CDR3aa: CASSLQGGFYEQYF
CDR3nt: TGCGCCAGCAGCTTGCAGGGGGGTTTCTACGAGCAGTACTTC

j_gene: TRBJ2-7
v_gene: TRBV6-1
d_gene: TRBD1
abundance: -
CDR3aa: CASSDAGTASYEQYF
CDR3nt: TGTGCCAGCAGTGACGCCGGGACAGCCTCCTACGAGCAGTACTTC

j_gene: TRBJ2-5
v_gene: TRBV6-6
d_gene: TRBD2
abundance: few
CDR3aa: CASSRTSGGREETQYF
CDR3nt: TGTGCCAGCAGCAGGACTAGCGGGGGGAGAGAGGAGACCCAGTACTTC

j_gene: TRBJ1-5
v_gene: TRBV4-2
d_gene: -
abundance: -
CDR3aa: CASSLGPNQPQHF
CDR3nt: TGTGCCAGCAGCTTAGGGCCCAATCAGCCCCAGCATTTT

j_gene: TRBJ2-1
v_gene: TRBV29-1
d_gene: -
abundance: -
CDR3aa: CSVEGQYNEQFF
CDR3nt: TGCAGCGTTGAAGGCCAATACAATGAGCAGTTCTTC

j_gene: TRBJ1-1
v_gene: TRBV28
d_gene: -
abundance: -
CDR3aa: CASRGTEAFF
CDR3nt: TGTGCCAGTAGAGGGACTGAAGCTTTCTTT

j_gene: TRBJ2-3
v_gene: TRBV10-2
d_gene: -
abundance: -
CDR3aa: CATLGGDTQYF
CDR3nt: TGCGCCACCCTGGGCGGGGATACGCAGTATTTT